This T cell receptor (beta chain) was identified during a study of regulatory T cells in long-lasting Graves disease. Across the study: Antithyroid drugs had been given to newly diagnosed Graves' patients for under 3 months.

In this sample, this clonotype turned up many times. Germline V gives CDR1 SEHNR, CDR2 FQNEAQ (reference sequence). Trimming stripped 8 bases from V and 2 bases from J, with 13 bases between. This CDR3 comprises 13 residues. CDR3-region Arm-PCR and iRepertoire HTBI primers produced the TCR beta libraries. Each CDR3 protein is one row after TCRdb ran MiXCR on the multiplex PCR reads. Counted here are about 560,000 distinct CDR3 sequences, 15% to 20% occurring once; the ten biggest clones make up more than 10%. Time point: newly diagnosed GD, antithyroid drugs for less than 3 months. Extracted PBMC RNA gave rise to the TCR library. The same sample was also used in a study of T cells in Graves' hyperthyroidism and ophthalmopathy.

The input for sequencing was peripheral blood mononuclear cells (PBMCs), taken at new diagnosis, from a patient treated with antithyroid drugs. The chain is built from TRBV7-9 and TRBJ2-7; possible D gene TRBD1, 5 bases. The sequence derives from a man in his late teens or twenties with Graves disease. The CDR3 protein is CASVRGEPYEQYF. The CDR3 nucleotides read TGTGCCAGCGTAAGGGGTGAGCCCTACGAGCAGTACTTC.